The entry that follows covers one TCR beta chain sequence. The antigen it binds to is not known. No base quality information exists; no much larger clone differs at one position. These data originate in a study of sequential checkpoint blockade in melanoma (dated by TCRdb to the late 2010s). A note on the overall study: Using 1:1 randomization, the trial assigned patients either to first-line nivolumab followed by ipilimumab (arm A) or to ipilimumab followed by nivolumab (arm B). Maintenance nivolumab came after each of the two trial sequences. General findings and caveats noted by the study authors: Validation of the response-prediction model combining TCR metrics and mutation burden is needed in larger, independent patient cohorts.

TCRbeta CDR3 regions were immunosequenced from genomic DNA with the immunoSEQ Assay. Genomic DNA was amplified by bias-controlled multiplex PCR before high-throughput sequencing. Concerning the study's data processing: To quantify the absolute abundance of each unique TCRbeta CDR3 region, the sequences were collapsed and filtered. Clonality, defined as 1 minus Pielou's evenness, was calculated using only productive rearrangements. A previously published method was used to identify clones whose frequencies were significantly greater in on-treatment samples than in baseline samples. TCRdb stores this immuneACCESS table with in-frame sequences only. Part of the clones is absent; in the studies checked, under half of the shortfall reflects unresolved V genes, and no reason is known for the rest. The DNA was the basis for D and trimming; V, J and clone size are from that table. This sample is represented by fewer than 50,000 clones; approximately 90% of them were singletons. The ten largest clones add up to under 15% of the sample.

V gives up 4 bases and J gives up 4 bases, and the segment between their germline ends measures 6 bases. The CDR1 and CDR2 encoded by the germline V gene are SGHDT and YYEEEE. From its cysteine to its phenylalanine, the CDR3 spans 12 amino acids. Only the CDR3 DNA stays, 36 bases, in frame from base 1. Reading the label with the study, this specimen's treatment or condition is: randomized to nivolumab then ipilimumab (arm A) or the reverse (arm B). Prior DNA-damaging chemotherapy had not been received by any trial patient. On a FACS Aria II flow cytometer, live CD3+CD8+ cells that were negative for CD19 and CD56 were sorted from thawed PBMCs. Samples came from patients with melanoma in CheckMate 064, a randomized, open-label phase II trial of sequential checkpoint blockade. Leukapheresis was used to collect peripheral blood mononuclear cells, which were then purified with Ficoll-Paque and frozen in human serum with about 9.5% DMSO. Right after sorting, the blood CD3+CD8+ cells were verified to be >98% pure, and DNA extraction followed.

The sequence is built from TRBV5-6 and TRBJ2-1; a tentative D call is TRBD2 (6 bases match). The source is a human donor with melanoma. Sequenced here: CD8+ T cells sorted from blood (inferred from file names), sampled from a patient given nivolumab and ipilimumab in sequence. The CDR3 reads CASSGGYNEQFF. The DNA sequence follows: TGTGCCAGCAGCGGGGGGTACAATGAGCAGTTCTTC.